These T cell receptor beta chains were read from a single sample in a study of blood T cell repertoires in COVID-19. Only in-frame clones appear in the TCRdb table, and some are missing; sequencing was by immunoSEQ multiplex PCR. Among about 100,000 clones, roughly nine tenths were seen once, and the ten largest hold roughly 1.9%. The sample taken for sequencing was peripheral blood. Every receptor here comes from a man between 45 and 60 years old with active COVID-19. Each CDR3 is given with its conserved first and last residue. The D gene is left open where the match is weak. Clone size is shown for a subset of rows, as once, few, many or a class of expanded clone.

size: -
D: -
J: TRBJ2-4
V: TRBV25-1
CDR3: CASSESDRNIQYF
DNA: TGTGCCAGCAGTGAATCGGACAGAAACATTCAGTACTTC

size: -
D: -
J: TRBJ2-6
V: TRBV7-9
CDR3: CASSASESGANVLTF
DNA: TGTGCCAGCAGTGCCTCGGAGTCAGGGGCCAACGTCCTGACTTTC

size: once
D: -
J: TRBJ1-4
V: TRBV18
CDR3: CASSPGRAGGNEKLFF
DNA: TGTGCCAGCTCACCCGGTAGGGCGGGTGGTAATGAAAAACTGTTTTTT

size: -
D: -
J: TRBJ1-4
V: TRBV6-5
CDR3: CASRAFGTTNEKLFF
DNA: TGTGCCAGCAGAGCCTTCGGGACAACTAATGAAAAACTGTTTTTT

size: once
D: -
J: TRBJ2-1
V: TRBV5-1
CDR3: CASSYLAALSNEQFF
DNA: TGCGCCAGCAGTTACCTAGCTGCACTCTCCAATGAGCAGTTCTTC

size: -
D: -
J: TRBJ2-3
V: TRBV4-1
CDR3: CASSQEKLRTDTQYF
DNA: TGCGCCAGCAGCCAAGAAAAACTACGCACAGATACGCAGTATTTT

size: -
D: TRBD2
J: TRBJ2-5
V: TRBV5-1
CDR3: CASSLAGSGGAQETQYF
DNA: TGCGCCAGCAGCTTGGCCGGTAGCGGGGGGGCCCAGGAGACCCAGTACTTC

size: -
D: TRBD2
J: TRBJ2-3
V: TRBV7-3
CDR3: CASSQLAASTDTQYF
DNA: TGTGCCAGCAGCCAGCTAGCGGCTAGCACAGATACGCAGTATTTT

size: once
D: -
J: TRBJ2-1
V: TRBV10-3
CDR3: CAIRGLDNEQFF
DNA: TGTGCCATCAGAGGACTTGACAATGAGCAGTTCTTC

size: -
D: TRBD1
J: TRBJ1-5
V: TRBV7-8
CDR3: CASSSQVGGGNQPQHF
DNA: TGTGCCAGCAGCTCGCAGGTAGGGGGCGGCAATCAGCCCCAGCATTTT

size: -
D: TRBD1
J: TRBJ1-6
V: TRBV19
CDR3: CASSTRGLSPLHF
DNA: TGTGCCAGTAGTACCAGGGGGCTTTCACCCCTCCACTTT

size: once
D: -
J: TRBJ1-4
V: TRBV6-1
CDR3: CASSEPSVATNEKLFF
DNA: TGTGCCAGCAGTGAGCCGTCCGTAGCAACTAATGAAAAACTGTTTTTT

size: -
D: -
J: TRBJ1-2
V: TRBV3-1/TRBV3-2
CDR3: CASSHRDLSYGYTF
DNA: TGTGCCAGCAGCCACAGGGATCTAAGCTATGGCTACACCTTC

size: -
D: TRBD1
J: TRBJ1-2
V: TRBV7-2
CDR3: CASGATQGVSYYGYTF
DNA: TGTGCCAGCGGAGCTACCCAGGGGGTTTCGTATTATGGCTACACCTTC

size: -
D: -
J: TRBJ1-1
V: TRBV6-1
CDR3: CASSEAFGQPNTEAFF
DNA: TGTGCCAGCAGTGAAGCGTTCGGACAGCCGAACACTGAAGCTTTCTTT

size: -
D: TRBD2
J: TRBJ2-1
V: TRBV9
CDR3: CASSEASGVTYNEQFF
DNA: TGTGCCAGCAGCGAGGCTAGCGGGGTGACCTACAATGAGCAGTTCTTC

size: -
D: -
J: TRBJ1-3
V: TRBV5-8
CDR3: CASSRGKSGGNTIYF
DNA: TGTGCCAGCAGCCGTGGAAAAAGCGGGGGAAACACCATATATTTT

size: -
D: -
J: TRBJ2-1
V: TRBV29-1
CDR3: CSVGFMGDPSDEQFF
DNA: TGCAGCGTGGGTTTTATGGGAGACCCTAGTGATGAGCAGTTCTTC

size: -
D: TRBD1
J: TRBJ1-4
V: TRBV19
CDR3: CASSMLRRGLTNEKLFF
DNA: TGTGCCAGTAGTATGTTGAGAAGGGGGCTCACTAATGAAAAACTGTTTTTT

size: -
D: TRBD2
J: TRBJ2-5
V: TRBV10-1
CDR3: CASSPGGIQETQYF
DNA: TGCGCCAGCAGCCCGGGGGGTATCCAAGAGACCCAGTACTTC

size: -
D: -
J: TRBJ2-2
V: TRBV5-1
CDR3: CASSTGLPPVAGELFF
DNA: TGCGCCAGCAGCACGGGACTCCCACCCGTAGCCGGGGAGCTGTTTTTT

size: once
D: TRBD2
J: TRBJ2-1
V: TRBV5-1
CDR3: CASRTSGQYNEQFF
DNA: TGCGCCAGCAGGACTAGCGGCCAATACAATGAGCAGTTCTTC

size: -
D: TRBD1
J: TRBJ1-2
V: TRBV9
CDR3: CASSVGDRDGYTF
DNA: TGTGCCAGCAGCGTAGGGGACAGGGATGGCTACACCTTC

size: -
D: -
J: TRBJ1-1
V: TRBV27
CDR3: CASSPGQRNTEAFF
DNA: TGTGCCAGCAGTCCAGGACAGAGGAACACTGAAGCTTTCTTT

size: -
D: -
J: TRBJ1-1
V: TRBV21-1
CDR3: CASSKVGHVPGTTMNTEAFF
DNA: TGTGCCAGCAGCAAAGTGGGACACGTACCCGGTACTACTATGAACACTGAAGCTTTCTTT

size: few
D: -
J: TRBJ1-1
V: TRBV11-3
CDR3: CASSLGGANTEAFF
DNA: TGTGCCAGCAGCTTGGGGGGGGCGAACACTGAAGCTTTCTTT

size: -
D: -
J: TRBJ2-1
V: TRBV10-3
CDR3: CAIKPGQGSSTYNEQFF
DNA: TGTGCCATCAAACCAGGGCAGGGGTCTTCAACCTACAATGAGCAGTTCTTC

size: -
D: -
J: TRBJ1-3
V: TRBV18
CDR3: CASSFDSRNTIYF
DNA: TGTGCCAGCTCCTTCGACTCCAGAAACACCATATATTTT

size: -
D: -
J: TRBJ2-5
V: TRBV5-6
CDR3: CASSRNRGLYQETQYF
DNA: TGTGCCAGCAGCAGAAACAGGGGACTGTACCAAGAGACCCAGTACTTC

size: -
D: TRBD1
J: TRBJ1-1
V: TRBV9
CDR3: CASSVTTGGMDTEAFF
DNA: TGTGCCAGCAGCGTGACGACAGGGGGCATGGACACTGAAGCTTTCTTT

size: few
D: TRBD1
J: TRBJ1-5
V: TRBV6-2/TRBV6-3
CDR3: CASSPRGRGLSQPQHF
DNA: TGTGCCAGCAGTCCCAGGGGCAGGGGGCTAAGTCAGCCCCAGCATTTT

size: once
D: TRBD2
J: TRBJ2-5
V: TRBV15
CDR3: CATSPRGSGAPGLETQYF
DNA: TGTGCCACCAGCCCCCGGGGTAGCGGGGCGCCAGGGTTGGAGACCCAGTACTTC

size: -
D: TRBD1
J: TRBJ1-6
V: TRBV6-5
CDR3: CASSYRTGPGSPLHF
DNA: TGTGCCAGCAGTTACCGGACAGGTCCTGGATCACCCCTCCACTTT

size: once
D: TRBD2
J: TRBJ2-3
V: TRBV7-9
CDR3: CASSPLTSGRSDTQYF
DNA: TGTGCCAGCAGCCCTCTAACTAGCGGGAGATCAGATACGCAGTATTTT

size: -
D: -
J: TRBJ2-7
V: TRBV11-2
CDR3: CASSQTAYEQYF
DNA: TGTGCCAGCAGCCAAACAGCTTACGAGCAGTACTTC

size: -
D: TRBD2
J: TRBJ2-2
V: TRBV27
CDR3: CASSLSRLAGAGELFF
DNA: TGTGCCAGCAGTTTATCGAGGCTAGCGGGAGCCGGGGAGCTGTTTTTT

size: -
D: -
J: TRBJ2-1
V: TRBV30
CDR3: CAWSVALVPSSYNEQFF
DNA: TGTGCCTGGAGTGTAGCCCTGGTCCCATCCTCCTACAATGAGCAGTTCTTC

size: -
D: TRBD1
J: TRBJ2-1
V: TRBV27
CDR3: CASSPPWTGGNEQFF
DNA: TGTGCCAGCAGTCCCCCTTGGACAGGGGGCAATGAGCAGTTCTTC

size: -
D: -
J: TRBJ1-2
V: TRBV29-1
CDR3: CSVPRLTDSYGYTF
DNA: TGCAGCGTCCCCAGACTTACCGACAGTTATGGCTACACCTTC

size: -
D: TRBD1
J: TRBJ1-5
V: TRBV7-8
CDR3: CASSLAGGSQPQHF
DNA: TGTGCCAGCAGCTTAGCAGGGGGCTCTCAGCCCCAGCATTTT